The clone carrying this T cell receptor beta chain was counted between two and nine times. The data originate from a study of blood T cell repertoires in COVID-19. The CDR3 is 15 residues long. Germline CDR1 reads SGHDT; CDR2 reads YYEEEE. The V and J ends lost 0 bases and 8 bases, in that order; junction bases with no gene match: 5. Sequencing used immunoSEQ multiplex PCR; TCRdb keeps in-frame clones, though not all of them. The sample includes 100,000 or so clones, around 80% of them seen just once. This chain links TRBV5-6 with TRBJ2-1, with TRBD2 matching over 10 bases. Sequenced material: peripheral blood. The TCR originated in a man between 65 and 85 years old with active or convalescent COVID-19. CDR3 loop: CASSLVPSGGDEQFF. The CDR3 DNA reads TGTGCCAGCAGCTTGGTGCCTAGCGGGGGCGATGAGCAGTTCTTC.